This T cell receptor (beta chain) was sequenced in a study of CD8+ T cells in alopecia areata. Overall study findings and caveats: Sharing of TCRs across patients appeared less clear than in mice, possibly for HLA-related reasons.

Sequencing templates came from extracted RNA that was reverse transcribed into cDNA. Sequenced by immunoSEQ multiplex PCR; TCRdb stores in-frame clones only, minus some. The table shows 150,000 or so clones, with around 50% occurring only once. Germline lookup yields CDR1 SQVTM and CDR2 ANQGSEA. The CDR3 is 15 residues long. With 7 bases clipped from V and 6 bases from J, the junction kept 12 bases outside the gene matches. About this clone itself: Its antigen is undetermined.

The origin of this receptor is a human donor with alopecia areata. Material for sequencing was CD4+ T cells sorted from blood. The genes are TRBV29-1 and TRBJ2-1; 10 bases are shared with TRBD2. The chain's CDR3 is CSGGTLAGVPNEQFF. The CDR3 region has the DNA TGCAGCGGTGGCACCCTAGCGGGAGTTCCCAATGAGCAGTTCTTC.